This T cell receptor (beta chain) emerged from a study of T cell responses to AZD1222 COVID-19 vaccine. Findings and caveats of the study: Females outnumbered males among donors, who were mostly white British; clonal diversity was possibly underestimated.

The germline V gene has CDR1 LGHNA and CDR2 YNFKEQ. The V segment lost 7 bases and the J segment 4 bases; nucleotides outside the gene matches: 7. This CDR3 spans 14 amino acids. Turning to this clone: Its antigen is still unknown.

Only in-frame clones appear in the TCRdb table, and some are missing; sequencing was by immunoSEQ multiplex PCR. The data contain about 140,000 clones, 80% to 90% of them seen just once; the ten biggest clones take up more than 1.5%. This TCR was recovered from an adult in good health. This chain connects TRBV4-2 to TRBJ2-3; 8 nucleotides align to TRBD1. Sequencing was performed on peripheral blood, taken on day 0 of AZD1222 vaccination. The CDR3 bases are TGTGCCAGCAAGGGGCAGGGGGCATCAGATACGCAGTATTTT. It specifies CASKGQGASDTQYF.